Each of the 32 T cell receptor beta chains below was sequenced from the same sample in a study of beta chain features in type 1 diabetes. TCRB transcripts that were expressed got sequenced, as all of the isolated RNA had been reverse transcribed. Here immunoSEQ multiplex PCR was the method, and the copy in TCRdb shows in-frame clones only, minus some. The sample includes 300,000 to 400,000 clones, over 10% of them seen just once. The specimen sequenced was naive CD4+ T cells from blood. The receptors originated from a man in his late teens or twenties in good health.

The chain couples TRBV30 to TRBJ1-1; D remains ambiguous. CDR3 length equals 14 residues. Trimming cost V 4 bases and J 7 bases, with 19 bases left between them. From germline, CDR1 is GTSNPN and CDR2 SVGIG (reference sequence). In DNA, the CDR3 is TGTGCCTGGAATCCCGGGCCCCGCGGGGATGAAGCTTTCTTT. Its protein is CAWNPGPRGDEAFF.

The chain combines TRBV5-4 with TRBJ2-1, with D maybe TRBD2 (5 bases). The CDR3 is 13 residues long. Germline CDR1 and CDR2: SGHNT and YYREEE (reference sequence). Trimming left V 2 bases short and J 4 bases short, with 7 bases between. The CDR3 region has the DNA TGTGCCAGCAGCTTACTAGGTTACAATGAGCAGTTCTTC. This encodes CASSLLGYNEQFF.

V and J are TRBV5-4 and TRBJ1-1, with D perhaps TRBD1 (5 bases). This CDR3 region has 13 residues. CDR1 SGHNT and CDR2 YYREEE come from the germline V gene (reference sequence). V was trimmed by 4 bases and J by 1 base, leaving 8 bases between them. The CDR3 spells CASSTTANTEAFF. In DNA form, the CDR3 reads TGTGCCAGCAGCACGACAGCGAACACTGAAGCTTTCTTT.

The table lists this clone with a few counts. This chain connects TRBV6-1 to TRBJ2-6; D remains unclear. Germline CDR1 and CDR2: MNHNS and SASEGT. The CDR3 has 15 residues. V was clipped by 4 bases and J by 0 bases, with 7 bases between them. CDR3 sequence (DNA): TGTGCCAGCAGTGGACAACCCTCTGGGGCCAACGTCCTGACTTTC. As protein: CASSGQPSGANVLTF.

CDR3 sequence: CASSLSNEQFF. The CDR3 DNA sequence: TGTGCCAGCAGCCTATCCAATGAGCAGTTCTTC. The chain carries TRBV9 and TRBJ2-1; no definite D call. Trimming left V 4 bases short and J 6 bases short, with 5 bases between. Germline CDR1 and CDR2: SGDLS and YYNGEE. The CDR3 is made up of 11 amino acids.

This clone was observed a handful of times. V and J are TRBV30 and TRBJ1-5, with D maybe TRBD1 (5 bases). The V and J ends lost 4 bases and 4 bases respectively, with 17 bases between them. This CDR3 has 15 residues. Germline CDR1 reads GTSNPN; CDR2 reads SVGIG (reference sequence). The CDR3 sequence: CAWNSGGGGNQPQHF. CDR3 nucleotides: TGTGCCTGGAACTCCGGGGGGGGAGGGAATCAGCCCCAGCATTTT.

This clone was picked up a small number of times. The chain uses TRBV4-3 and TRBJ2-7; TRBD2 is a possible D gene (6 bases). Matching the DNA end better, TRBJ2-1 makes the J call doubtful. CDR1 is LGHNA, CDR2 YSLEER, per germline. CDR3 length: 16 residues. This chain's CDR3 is CASSQDRVAGSDEQFF. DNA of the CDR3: TGCGCCAGCAGCCAAGATCGGGTCGCGGGGTCGGATGAGCAGTTCTTC.

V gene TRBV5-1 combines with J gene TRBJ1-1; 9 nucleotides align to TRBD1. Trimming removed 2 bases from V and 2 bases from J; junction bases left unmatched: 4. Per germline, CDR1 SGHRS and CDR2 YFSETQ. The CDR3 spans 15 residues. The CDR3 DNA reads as TGCGCCAGCAGCTTCCGGACAGGGGATAACACTGAAGCTTTCTTT. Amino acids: CASSFRTGDNTEAFF.

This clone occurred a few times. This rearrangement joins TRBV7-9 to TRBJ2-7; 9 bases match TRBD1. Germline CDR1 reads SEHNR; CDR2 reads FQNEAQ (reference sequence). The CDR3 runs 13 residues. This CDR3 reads CAVQGANIYEQYF. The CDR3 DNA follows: TGTGCAGTACAGGGGGCCAATATCTACGAGCAGTACTTC.

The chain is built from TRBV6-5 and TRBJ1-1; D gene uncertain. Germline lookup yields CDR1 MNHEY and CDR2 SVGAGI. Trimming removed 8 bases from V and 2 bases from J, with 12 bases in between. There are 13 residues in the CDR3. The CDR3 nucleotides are TGTGCCAGCCGACCACAGATAAACACTGAAGCTTTCTTT. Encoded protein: CASRPQINTEAFF.

DNA for the CDR3: TGTGCCAGCAGCTCCGCAGGGCTGCGCGCTTTCTTT. Its translation is CASSSAGLRAFF. The genes are TRBV7-9 and TRBJ1-1, with D perhaps TRBD1 (5 bases). The CDR3 consists of 12 residues. Germline V CDR1 and CDR2: SEHNR, FQNEAQ (reference sequence). V gave up 4 bases and J gave up 11 bases, with 14 bases separating them.

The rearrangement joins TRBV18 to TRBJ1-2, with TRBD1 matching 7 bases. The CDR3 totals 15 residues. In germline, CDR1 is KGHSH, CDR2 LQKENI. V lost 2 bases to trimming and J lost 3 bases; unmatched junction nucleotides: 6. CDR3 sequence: CASSPNNRGDYGYTF. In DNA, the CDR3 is TGTGCCAGCTCACCAAACAACAGGGGAGACTATGGCTACACCTTC. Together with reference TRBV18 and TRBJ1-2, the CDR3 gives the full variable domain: NAGVMQNPRHLVRRRGQEARLRCSPMKGHSHVYWYRQLPEEGLKFMVYLQKENIIDESGMPKERFSAEFPKEGPSILRIQQVVRGDSAAYFCASSPNNRGDYGYTFGSGTRLTVV.

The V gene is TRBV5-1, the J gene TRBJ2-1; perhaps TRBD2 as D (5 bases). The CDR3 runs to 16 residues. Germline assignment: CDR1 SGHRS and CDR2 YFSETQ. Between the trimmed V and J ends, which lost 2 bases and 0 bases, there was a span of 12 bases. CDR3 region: CASSFSSWSSYNEQFF. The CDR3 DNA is TGCGCCAGCAGCTTCTCTAGCTGGAGCTCCTACAATGAGCAGTTCTTC. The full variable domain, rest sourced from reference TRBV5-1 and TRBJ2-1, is KAGVTQTPRYLIKTRGQQVTLSCSPISGHRSVSWYQQTPGQGLQFLFEYFSETQRNKGNFPGRFSGRQFSNSRSEMNVSTLELGDSALYLCASSFSSWSSYNEQFFGPGTRLTVL.

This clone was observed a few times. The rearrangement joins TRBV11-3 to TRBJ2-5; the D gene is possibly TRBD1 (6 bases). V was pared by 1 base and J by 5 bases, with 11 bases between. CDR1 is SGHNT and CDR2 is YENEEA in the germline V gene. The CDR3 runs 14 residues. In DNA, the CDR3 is TGTGCCAGCAGCTTAGGGTACAGGGACGAGACCCAGTACTTC. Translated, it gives CASSLGYRDETQYF.

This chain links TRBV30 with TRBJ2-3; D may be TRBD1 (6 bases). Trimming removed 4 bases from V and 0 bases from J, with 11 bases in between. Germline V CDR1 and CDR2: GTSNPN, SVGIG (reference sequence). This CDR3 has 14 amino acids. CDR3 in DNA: TGTGCCTGGAAATCAGGGGCTAGCACAGATACGCAGTATTTT. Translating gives CAWKSGASTDTQYF.

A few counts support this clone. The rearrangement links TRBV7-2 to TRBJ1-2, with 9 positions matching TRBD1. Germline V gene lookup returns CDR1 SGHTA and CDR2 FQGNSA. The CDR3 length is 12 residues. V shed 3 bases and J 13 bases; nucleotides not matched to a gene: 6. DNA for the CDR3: TGTGCCAGCAGCTTGATGGACAGGGGATCCACCTTC. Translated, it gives CASSLMDRGSTF.

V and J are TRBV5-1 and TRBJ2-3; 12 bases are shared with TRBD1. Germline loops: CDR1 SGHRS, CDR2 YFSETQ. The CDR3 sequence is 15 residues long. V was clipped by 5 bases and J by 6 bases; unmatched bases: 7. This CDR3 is CASSSGTGGLDTQYF. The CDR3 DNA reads TGCGCCAGCAGTTCCGGGACAGGGGGCTTGGATACGCAGTATTTT.

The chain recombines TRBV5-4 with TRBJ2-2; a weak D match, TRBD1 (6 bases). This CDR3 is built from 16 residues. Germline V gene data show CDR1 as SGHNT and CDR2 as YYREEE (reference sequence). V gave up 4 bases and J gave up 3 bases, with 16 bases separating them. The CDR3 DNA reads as TGTGCCAGCAGCAAGTCGGCAGGGGTGGACACCGGGGAGCTGTTTTTT. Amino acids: CASSKSAGVDTGELFF.

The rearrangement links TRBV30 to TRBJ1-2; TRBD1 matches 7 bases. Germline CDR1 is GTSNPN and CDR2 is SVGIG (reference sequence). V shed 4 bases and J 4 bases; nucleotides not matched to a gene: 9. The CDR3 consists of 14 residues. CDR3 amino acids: CAWTLEGAFYGYTF. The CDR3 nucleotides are TGTGCCTGGACCCTTGAGGGGGCTTTCTATGGCTACACCTTC.

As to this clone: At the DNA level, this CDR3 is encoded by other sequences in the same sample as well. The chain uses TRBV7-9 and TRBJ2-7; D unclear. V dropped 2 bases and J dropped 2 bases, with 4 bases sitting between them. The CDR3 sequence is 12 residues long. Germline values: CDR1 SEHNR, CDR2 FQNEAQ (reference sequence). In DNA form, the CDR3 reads TGTGCCAGCAGCTTATCCGCCTACGAGCAGTACTTC. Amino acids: CASSLSAYEQYF.

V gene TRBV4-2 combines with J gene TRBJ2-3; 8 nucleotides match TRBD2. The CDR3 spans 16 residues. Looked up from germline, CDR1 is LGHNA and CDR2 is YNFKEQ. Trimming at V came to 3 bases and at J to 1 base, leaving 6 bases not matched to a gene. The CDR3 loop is CASSQGGAGGTDTQYF. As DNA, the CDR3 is TGTGCCAGCAGCCAGGGCGGAGCGGGGGGCACAGATACGCAGTATTTT.

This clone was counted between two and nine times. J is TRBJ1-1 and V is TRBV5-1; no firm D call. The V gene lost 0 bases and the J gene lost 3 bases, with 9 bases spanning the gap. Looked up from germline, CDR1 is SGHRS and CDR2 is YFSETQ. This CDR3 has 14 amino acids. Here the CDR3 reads CASSLDSIDTEAFF. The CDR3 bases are TGCGCCAGCAGCTTGGACTCTATTGACACTGAAGCTTTCTTT.

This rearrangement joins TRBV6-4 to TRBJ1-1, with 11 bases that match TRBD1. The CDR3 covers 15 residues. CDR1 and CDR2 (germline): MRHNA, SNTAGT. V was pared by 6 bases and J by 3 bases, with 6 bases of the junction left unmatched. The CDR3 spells CASRTGQGVDTEAFF. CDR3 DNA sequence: TGTGCCAGCAGGACGGGACAGGGGGTTGACACTGAAGCTTTCTTT.

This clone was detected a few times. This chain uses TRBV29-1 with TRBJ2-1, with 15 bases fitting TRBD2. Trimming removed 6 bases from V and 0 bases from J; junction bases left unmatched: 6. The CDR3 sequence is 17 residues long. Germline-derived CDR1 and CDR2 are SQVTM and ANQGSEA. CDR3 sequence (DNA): TGCAGCGTCGGCGGGACTAGCGGGAGGAACTCCTACAATGAGCAGTTCTTC. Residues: CSVGGTSGRNSYNEQFF.

The CDR3 reads CASSQHASGGAGETQYF. In DNA, the CDR3 is TGTGCCAGCAGCCAGCACGCTAGCGGGGGGGCAGGAGAGACCCAGTACTTC. The chain is built from TRBV4-2 and TRBJ2-5; 12 positions agree with TRBD2. J was trimmed by 4 bases and V by 3 bases; bases with no gene match: 9. This CDR3 has 17 amino acids. Germline-derived CDR1 and CDR2 are LGHNA and YNFKEQ.

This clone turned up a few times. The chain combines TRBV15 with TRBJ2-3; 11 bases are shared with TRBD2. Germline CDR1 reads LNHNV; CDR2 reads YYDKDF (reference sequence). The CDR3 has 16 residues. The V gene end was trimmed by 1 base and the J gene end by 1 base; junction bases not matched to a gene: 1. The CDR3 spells CATSRGTSGRTDTQYF. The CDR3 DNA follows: TGTGCCACCAGCAGAGGGACTAGCGGGCGCACAGATACGCAGTATTTT.

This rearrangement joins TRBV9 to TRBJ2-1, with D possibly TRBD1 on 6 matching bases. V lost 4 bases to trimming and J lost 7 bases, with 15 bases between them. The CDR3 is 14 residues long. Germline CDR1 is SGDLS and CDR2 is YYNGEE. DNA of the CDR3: TGTGCCAGCAGCCTGGGGACGAGGGGGAATGAGCAGTTCTTC. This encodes CASSLGTRGNEQFF.

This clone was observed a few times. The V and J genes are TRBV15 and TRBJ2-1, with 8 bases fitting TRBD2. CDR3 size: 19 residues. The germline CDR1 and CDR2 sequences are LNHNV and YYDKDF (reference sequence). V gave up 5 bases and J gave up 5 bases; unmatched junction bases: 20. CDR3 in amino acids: CATSGKGLAFLQRHNEQFF. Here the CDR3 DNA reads TGTGCCACCAGCGGTAAAGGACTAGCCTTTCTTCAACGCCACAATGAGCAGTTCTTC.

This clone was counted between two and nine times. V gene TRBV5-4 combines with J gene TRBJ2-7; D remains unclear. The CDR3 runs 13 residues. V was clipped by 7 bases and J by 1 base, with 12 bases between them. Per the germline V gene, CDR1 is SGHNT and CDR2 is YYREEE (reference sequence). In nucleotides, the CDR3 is TGTGCCAGCCCCCTAGACCGTTCCTACGAGCAGTACTTC. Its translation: CASPLDRSYEQYF.

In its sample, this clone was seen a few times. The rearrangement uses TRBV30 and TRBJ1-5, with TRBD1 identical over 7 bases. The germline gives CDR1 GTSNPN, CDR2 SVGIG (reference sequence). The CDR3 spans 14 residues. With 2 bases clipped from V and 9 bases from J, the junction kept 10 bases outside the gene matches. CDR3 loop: CAWSRGQALGPQHF. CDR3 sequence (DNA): TGTGCCTGGAGTCGTGGACAGGCGTTGGGGCCCCAGCATTTT. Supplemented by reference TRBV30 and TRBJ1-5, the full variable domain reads SQTIHQWPATLVQPVGSPLSLECTVEGTSNPNLYWYRQAAGRGLQLLFYSVGIGQISSEVPQNLSASRPQDRQFILSSKKLLLSDSGFYLCAWSRGQALGPQHFGDGTRLSIL.

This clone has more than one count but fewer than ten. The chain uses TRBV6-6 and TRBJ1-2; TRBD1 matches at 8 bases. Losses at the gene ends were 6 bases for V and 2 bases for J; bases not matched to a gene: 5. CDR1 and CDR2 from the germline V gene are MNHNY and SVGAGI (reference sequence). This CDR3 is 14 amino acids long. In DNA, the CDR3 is TGTGCCAGCAGAAGGGACAGGTTCAACTATGGCTACACCTTC. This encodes CASRRDRFNYGYTF.

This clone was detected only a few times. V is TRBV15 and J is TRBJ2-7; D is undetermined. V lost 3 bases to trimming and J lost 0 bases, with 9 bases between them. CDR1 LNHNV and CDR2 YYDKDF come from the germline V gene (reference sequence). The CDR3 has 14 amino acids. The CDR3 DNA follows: TGTGCCACCAGCAGGAAAGACATCTCCTACGAGCAGTACTTC. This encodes CATSRKDISYEQYF.